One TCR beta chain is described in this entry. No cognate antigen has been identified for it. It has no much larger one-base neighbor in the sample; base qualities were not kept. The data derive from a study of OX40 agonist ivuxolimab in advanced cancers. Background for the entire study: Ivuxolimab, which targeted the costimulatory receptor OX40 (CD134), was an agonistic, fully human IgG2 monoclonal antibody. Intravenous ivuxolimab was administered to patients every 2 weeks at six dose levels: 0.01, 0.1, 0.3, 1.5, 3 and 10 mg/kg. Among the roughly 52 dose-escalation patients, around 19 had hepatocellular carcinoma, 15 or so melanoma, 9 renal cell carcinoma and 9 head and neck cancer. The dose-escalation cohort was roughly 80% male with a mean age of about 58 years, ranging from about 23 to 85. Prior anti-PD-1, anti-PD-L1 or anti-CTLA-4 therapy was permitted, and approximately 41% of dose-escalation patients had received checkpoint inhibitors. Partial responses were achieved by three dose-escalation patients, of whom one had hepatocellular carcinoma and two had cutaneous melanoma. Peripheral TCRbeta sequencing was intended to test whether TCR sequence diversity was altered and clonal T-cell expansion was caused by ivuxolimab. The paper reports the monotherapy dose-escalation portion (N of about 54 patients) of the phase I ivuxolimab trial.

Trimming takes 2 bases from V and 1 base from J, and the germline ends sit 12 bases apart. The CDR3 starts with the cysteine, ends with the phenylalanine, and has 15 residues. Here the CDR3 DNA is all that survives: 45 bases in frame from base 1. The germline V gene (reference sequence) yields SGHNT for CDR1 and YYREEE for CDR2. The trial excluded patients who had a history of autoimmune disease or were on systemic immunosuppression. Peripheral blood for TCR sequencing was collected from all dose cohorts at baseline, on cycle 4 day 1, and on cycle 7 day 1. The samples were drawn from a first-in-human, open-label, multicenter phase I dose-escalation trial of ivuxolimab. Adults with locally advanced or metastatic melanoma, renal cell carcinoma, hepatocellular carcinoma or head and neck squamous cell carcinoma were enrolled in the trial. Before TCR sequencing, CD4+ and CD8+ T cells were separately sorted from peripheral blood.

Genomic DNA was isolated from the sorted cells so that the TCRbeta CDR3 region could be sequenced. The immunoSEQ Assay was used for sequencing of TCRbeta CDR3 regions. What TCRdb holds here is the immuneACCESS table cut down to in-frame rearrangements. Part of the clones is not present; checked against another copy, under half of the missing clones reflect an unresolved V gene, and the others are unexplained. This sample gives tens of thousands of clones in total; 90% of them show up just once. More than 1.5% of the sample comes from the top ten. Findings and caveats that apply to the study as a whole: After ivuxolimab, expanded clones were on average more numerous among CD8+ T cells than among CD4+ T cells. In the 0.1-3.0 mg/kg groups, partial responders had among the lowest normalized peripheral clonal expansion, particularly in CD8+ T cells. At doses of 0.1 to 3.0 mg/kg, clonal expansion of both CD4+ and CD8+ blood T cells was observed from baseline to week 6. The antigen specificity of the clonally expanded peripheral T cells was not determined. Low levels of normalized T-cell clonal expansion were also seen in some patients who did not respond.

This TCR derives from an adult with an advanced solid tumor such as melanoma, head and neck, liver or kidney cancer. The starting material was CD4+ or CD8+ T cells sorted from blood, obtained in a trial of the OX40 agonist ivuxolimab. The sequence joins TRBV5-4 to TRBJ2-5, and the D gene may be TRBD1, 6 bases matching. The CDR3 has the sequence CASSFPGETQETQYF. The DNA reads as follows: TGTGCCAGCAGCTTTCCAGGGGAGACCCAAGAGACCCAGTACTTC.